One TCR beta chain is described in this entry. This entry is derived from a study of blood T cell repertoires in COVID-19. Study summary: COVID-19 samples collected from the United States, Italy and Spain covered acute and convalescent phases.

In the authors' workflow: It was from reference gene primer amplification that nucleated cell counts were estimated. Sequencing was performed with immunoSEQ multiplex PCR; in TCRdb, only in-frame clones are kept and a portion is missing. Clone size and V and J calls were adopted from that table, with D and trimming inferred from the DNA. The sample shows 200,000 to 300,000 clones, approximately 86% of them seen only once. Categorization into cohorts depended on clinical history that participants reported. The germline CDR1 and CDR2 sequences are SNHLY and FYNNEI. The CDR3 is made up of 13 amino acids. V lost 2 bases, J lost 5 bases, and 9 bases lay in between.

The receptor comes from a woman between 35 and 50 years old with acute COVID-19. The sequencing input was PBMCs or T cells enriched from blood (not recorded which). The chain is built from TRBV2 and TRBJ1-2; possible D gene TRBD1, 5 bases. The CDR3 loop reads CASSEKGAYGYTF. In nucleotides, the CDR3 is TGTGCCAGCAGTGAAAAAGGGGCTTATGGCTACACCTTC.